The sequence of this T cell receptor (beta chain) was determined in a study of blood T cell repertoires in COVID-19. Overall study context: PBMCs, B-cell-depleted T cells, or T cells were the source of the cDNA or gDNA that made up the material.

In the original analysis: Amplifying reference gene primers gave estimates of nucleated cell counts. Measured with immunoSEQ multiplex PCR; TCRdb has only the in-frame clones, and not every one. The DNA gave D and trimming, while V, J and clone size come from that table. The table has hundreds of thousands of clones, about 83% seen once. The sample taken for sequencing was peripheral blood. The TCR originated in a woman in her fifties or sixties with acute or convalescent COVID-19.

The CDR3 region is CASSLGGGRQETQYF. CDR3 sequence (DNA): TGTGCCAGCAGCCTAGGGGGGGGACGCCAAGAGACCCAGTACTTC. This sequence joins TRBV5-6 and TRBJ2-5; D possibly corresponds to TRBD2 (7 bases). Germline CDR1 reads SGHDT; CDR2 reads YYEEEE. CDR3 length: 15 amino acids. V lost 4 bases and J 1 base, leaving 14 bases between the germline ends.